This TCR beta chain was observed in a study of blood T cell repertoires in COVID-19. V lost 0 bases to trimming and J lost 7 bases, with 14 bases between them. Germline CDR1 SGHNT, CDR2 YYREEE (reference sequence). The CDR3 has 15 residues. Measured with immunoSEQ multiplex PCR; TCRdb has only the in-frame clones, and not every one. The data show fewer than 250,000 clones, roughly 80% seen once. Details on this clone: The identical CDR3 is also encoded by other nucleotide sequences in the sample.

The chain has TRBV5-4 and TRBJ1-5; maybe TRBD1 (5 bases). This TCR came from a woman of 80 years or more with acute or convalescent COVID-19. What was sequenced was peripheral blood. CDR3 region: CASSLGRGEGQPQHF. In DNA form, the CDR3 reads TGTGCCAGCAGCTTGGGAAGGGGTGAAGGACAGCCCCAGCATTTT.